The 2 T cell receptor beta chains below come from one sample, sequenced in a study of blood T cell repertoires in COVID-19. The table came from immunoSEQ multiplex PCR; TCRdb's copy has only in-frame clones and leaves some out. The data show over 120,000 clones, 88% seen once. Sample: peripheral blood. These TCRs come from a woman aged 45 to 65 with acute or convalescent COVID-19.

This chain joins TRBV19 and TRBJ2-3; tentative D call: TRBD1 (5 bases). Looked up from germline, CDR1 is LNHDA and CDR2 is SQIVND (reference sequence). This CDR3 comprises 17 residues. V lost 7 bases and J lost 0, with 20 bases in between. As DNA, the CDR3 is TGTGCCAGTACAAACAGGCCATATAGTACTAGCACAGATACGCAGTATTTT. This gives the protein CASTNRPYSTSTDTQYF.

The chain is built from TRBV19 and TRBJ2-1, with TRBD2 matching 9 bases. Trimming cost V 4 bases and J 0 bases; bases outside gene matches: 4. The germline V gene encodes CDR1 LNHDA and CDR2 SQIVND (reference sequence). The CDR3 covers 16 residues. As DNA, the CDR3 is TGTGCCAGTAGTACTAGCGGGACGAGCTCCTACAATGAGCAGTTCTTC. Its translation: CASSTSGTSSYNEQFF.